This TCR beta chain was recorded in a study of T-cell memory formation after mild COVID-19 (dated by TCRdb to about 2021). Some background on the complete study: TCR sequence clusters from the two donors were largely donor specific. In a couple of donors, T-cell clones that expanded and contracted after mild COVID-19 were followed by sequencing TCRalpha and TCRbeta repertoires longitudinally. Two young, previously healthy adult volunteers, one female and one male, were included in the cohort. Overall study results and their limits: Only two mild cases were covered in the study, and larger cohorts including severe cases with pre-infection samples were considered necessary. Balanced CD4/CD8 phenotypes were observed for clones contracting from day 15 to 85, whereas a bias towards CD4+ was observed for a second wave of clones expanding from day 15 to 37. Contracting CD4+ clones were located mainly in the CM and EM memory subsets, whereas CD8+ clones were found to be enriched in EMRA. SARS-CoV-2 specificity of the second-wave clones peaking on day 37 was not confirmed. Some responding clones were detected in pre-infection memory, which suggested that pre-existing cross-reactive memory T cells had joined the SARS-CoV-2 response.

Ficoll-Paque density gradient centrifugation was used to isolate PBMCs. This clonotype was seen only a few times. Its antigen is unknown. Base qualities are not provided; no much larger clone lies one nucleotide away. At the junction V is shortened by 6 bases and J by 2 bases; bases outside the gene matches: 3. CDR1 and CDR2 are read off the germline V gene as SNHLY and FYNNEI. Spanning cysteine to phenylalanine, the CDR3 consists of 13 amino acids. Only the CDR3 region is kept as DNA, spanning 39 bases read in frame from base 1. The data were produced on an Illumina NovaSeq 6000. TCRalpha and TCRbeta cDNA libraries were constructed by 5'RACE with constant-segment primers, with sample barcodes and unique molecular identifiers being introduced. Trizol reagent was used to extract RNA from every sample. Amplification of the libraries took two PCR steps, and the second step added a second sample barcode plus Illumina TruSeq adapters. Libraries were sequenced on an Illumina NovaSeq with 2 x 150 bp paired-end reads. The paper's data handling went like this. Demultiplexing of reads and collapsing into UMI-guided consensus sequences were performed with migec v1.2.7. Using mixcr v2.1.11, UMI consensuses were aligned to TRA and TRB V and J templates and then assembled into clonotypes. Expanded or contracted clonotypes were those called significant by both edgeR and NoisET, with noise models trained on biological replicates. For edgeR calls, a false discovery rate-adjusted p below 0.01 and a log2 fold-change threshold of 1 were applied. As an exploratory analysis of dynamics, max-normalized trajectories of the 1000 most abundant clonotypes were examined with PCA combined with hierarchical clustering. Separately sequenced CD4+ and CD8+ repertoires were used to assign the CD4 or CD8 phenotype of responding clones. Clones were called with MiXCR by TCRdb after fastp trimmed the public reads at Q25, and only in-frame beta chains were retained. Rows with one shared CDR3 protein collapse into an entry with the most common genes and DNA. The V and J calls were not made by the authors but by TCRdb's processing. Recorded for this sample are fewer than 600,000 distinct CDR3 sequences; 20% to 25% of them occurred a single time. The ten largest clones add up to roughly 8.1% of the sample.

What was sequenced was PBMCs or a T cell subset sorted from them (not recorded which). This TCR derives from an adult woman who had mild COVID-19 (a few samples of this study predate the infection). The sample titles of this study are shuffled in the database, so cell type and time point are left out; the donor was told from shared clones. In this chain, TRBV2 is recombined with TRBJ2-5; TRBD1 fits 7 bases in the junction. In nucleotide form, the sequence is TGTGCCAGCAGACTACAGGGGCAAGAGACCCAGTACTTC. Its translation reads: CASRLQGQETQYF.